This TCR beta chain appears in the sequencing data of a study of blood T cell repertoires in COVID-19. This clone is labeled medium-sized. The data were produced by immunoSEQ multiplex PCR, yet TCRdb's version contains in-frame clones alone and is incomplete. The table lists 100,000 or so clones, about 85% of them singletons. The CDR3 spans 15 residues. Per germline, CDR1 LGHNA and CDR2 YNFKEQ. V was shortened by 1 base and J by 6 bases, with 13 bases between the two germline ends. The sequence was collected from a man in his fifties with active or convalescent COVID-19. The sample taken for sequencing was peripheral blood. V gene TRBV4-2 combines with J gene TRBJ1-5; D may be TRBD1 (5 bases). This CDR3 reads CASSQVQGGTQPQHF. CDR3 nucleotide sequence: TGTGCCAGCAGCCAAGTTCAGGGTGGCACTCAGCCCCAGCATTTT.